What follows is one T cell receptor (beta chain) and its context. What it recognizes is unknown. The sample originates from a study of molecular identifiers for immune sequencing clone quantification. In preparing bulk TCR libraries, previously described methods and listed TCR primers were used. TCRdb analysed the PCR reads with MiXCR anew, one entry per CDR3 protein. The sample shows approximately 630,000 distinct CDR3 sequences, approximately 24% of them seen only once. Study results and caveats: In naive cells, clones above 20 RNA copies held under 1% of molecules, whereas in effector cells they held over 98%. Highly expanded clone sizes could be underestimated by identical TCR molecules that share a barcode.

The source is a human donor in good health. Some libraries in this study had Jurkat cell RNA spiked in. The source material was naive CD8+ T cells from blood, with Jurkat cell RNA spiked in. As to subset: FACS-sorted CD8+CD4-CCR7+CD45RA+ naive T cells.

DNA of the CDR3: TGTGCCAGCAGTTTAGTGGGTACAGAAGTAAATGAAAAACTGTTTTTT. Amino acids: CASSLVGTEVNEKLFF. V gene TRBV12-3 or TRBV12-4 combines with J gene TRBJ1-4; D ambiguous. The CDR3 is 16 residues long. V lost 1 base, J lost 5 bases, and 14 bases lay in between.